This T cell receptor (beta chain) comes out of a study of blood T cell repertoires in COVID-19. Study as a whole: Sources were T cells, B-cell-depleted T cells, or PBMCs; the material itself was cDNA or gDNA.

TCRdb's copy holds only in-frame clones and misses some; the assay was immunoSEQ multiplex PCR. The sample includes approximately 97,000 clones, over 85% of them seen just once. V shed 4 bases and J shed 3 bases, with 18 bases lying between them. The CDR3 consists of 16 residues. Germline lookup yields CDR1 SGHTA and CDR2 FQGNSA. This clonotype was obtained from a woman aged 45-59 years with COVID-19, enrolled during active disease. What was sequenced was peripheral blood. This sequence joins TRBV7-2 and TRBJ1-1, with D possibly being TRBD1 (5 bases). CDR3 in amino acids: CASSSRPGPSDTEAFF. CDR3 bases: TGTGCCAGCAGCTCCAGACCAGGGCCTTCGGACACTGAAGCTTTCTTT.